Described below is a single T cell receptor beta chain sequence and its context. The antigen remains undetermined. Time point meaning: baseline, week 1 (first vaccination visit). Treatment denoted: pre-vaccination baseline after standard-of-care therapy. Sequencing was performed with immunoSEQ multiplex PCR; in TCRdb, only in-frame clones are kept and a portion is missing. The sample has some 100,000 clones; around four fifths are singletons. The source of the sample is a study of a mutant IDH1 vaccine in newly diagnosed glioma. Overall study context: Before enrollment, patients got radiotherapy alone, temozolomide alone, or mostly the combination.

This CDR3 region has 17 residues. Germline CDR1 is SGHTA and CDR2 is FQGNSA. V shed 3 bases and J shed 2 bases, with 19 bases lying between them. Broader study findings: Patients mounted vaccine-induced immune responses in approximately 94% of cases.

The TCR originated in a woman between 45 and 60 years old with glioma. Here the sequenced sample was PBMCs, taken from a glioma patient treated with radiotherapy, temozolomide or both. This sequence joins TRBV7-2 and TRBJ1-1, with no clear D. CDR3 residues: CASSFKPRQILNTEAFF. The CDR3 nucleotides read TGTGCCAGCAGCTTCAAGCCCCGACAAATCCTTAACACTGAAGCTTTCTTT.